This T cell receptor (beta chain) came from a study of T cell responses to AZD1222 COVID-19 vaccine. Sequencing was performed with immunoSEQ multiplex PCR; in TCRdb, only in-frame clones are kept and a portion is missing. The table has around 94,000 clones, about 88% seen once. The germline CDR1 and CDR2 sequences are SGDLS and YYNGEE. This CDR3 is built from 15 residues. Trimming shortened V by 0 bases and J by 0 bases, and 8 bases separated the two germline ends. This receptor was identified in an adult in good health. The specimen comprised peripheral blood, sampled on day 0 of AZD1222 vaccination. The V and J genes are TRBV9 and TRBJ2-3; TRBD2 is a possible D gene (5 bases). CDR3 amino acids: CASSVGWTSTDTQYF. CDR3 bases: TGTGCCAGCAGCGTAGGTTGGACTAGCACAGATACGCAGTATTTT.